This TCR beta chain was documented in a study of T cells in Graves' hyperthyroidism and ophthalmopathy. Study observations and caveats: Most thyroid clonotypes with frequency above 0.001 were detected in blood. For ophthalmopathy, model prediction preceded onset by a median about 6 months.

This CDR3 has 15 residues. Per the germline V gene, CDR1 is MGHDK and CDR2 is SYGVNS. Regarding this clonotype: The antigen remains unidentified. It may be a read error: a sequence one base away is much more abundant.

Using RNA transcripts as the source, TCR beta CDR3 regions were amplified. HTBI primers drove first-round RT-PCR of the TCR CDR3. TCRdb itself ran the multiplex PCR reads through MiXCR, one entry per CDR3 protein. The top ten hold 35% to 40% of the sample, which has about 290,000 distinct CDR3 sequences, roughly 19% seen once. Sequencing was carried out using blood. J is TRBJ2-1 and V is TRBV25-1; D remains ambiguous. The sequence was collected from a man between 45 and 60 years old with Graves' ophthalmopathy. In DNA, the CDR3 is TGTGCCAGCAGTGAACGGTCGGCGAGCTACAATGAGCAGCTCTTC. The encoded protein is CASSERSASYNEQLF.